The source of this TCR beta chain is a study of T cell repertoires in cytomegalovirus infection. As for the study in general: Evidence of both CMV infection and a matching HLA type came from public TCR beta signatures.

There are many counts of this clonotype. V was clipped by 5 bases and J by 3 bases; unmatched bases: 9. The germline V gene encodes CDR1 SGHTA and CDR2 FQGNSA. The CDR3 sequence is 15 residues long. MiXCR, applied by TCRdb to the reads, yields one record per CDR3 protein. The data contain fewer than 550,000 distinct CDR3 sequences, around 32% of them seen just once; the ten biggest clones take up roughly 13%. Sequencing was done on a sample of PBMCs. This clonotype originated in a human donor in good health (CMV status not recorded). Some clones in this sample may be carry-over from other donors' samples. V gene TRBV7-2 combines with J gene TRBJ2-7; 8 nucleotides align to TRBD1. CDR3 loop: CASSPDRDRFYEQYF. CDR3 DNA: TGTGCCAGCAGCCCGGACCGGGACAGGTTCTACGAGCAGTACTTC.